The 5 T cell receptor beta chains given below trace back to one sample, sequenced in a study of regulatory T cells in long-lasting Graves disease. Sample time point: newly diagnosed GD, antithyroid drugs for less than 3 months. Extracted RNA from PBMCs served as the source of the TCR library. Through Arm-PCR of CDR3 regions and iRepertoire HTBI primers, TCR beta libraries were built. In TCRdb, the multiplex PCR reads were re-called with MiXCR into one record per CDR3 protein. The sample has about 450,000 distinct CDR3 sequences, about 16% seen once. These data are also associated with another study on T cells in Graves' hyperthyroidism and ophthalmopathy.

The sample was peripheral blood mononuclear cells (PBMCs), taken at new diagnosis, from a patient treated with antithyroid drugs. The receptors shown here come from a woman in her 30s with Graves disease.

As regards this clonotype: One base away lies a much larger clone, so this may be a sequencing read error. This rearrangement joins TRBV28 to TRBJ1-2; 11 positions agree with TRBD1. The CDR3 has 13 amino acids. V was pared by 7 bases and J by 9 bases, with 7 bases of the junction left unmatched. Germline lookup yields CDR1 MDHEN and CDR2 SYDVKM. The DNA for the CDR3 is TGTGCCAGCACTCTTGGGACAGGGGGAAGCTACACCTTC. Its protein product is CASTLGTGGSYTF.

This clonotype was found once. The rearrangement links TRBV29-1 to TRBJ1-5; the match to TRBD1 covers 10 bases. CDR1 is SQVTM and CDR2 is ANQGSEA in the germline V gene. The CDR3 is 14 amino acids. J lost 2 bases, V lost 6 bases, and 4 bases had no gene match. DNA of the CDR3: TGCAGCGTAGCCGGGACAGGGGGCAATCAGCCCCAGCATTTT. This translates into CSVAGTGGNQPQHF.

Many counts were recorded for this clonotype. This CDR3 reads CSARSFIAGETDTQYF. CDR3 nucleotides: TGCAGTGCTAGAAGTTTTATAGCGGGAGAAACAGATACGCAGTATTTT. The chain links TRBV20-1 to TRBJ2-3; 9 bases map to TRBD2. Germline V CDR1 and CDR2: DFQATT, SNEGSKA (reference sequence). Trimming took 2 bases from V and 3 from J; bases not matched to a gene: 9. The CDR3 has 16 residues.

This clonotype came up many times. In DNA form, the CDR3 reads TGTGCCAGCAGCTTAACTAGCGGGAGCAATGAGCAGTTCTTC. It specifies CASSLTSGSNEQFF. The chain carries TRBV12-3 or TRBV12-4 and TRBJ2-1, with 11 bases identical to TRBD2. With V trimmed by 6 bases and J by 6 bases, 4 bases remained unmatched. The CDR3 totals 14 residues.

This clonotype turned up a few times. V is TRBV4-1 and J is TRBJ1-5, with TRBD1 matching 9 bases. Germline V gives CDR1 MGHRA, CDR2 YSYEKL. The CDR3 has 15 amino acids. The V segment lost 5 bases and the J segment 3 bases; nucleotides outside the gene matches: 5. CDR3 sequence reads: CASSIGQGINQPQHF. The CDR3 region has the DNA TGCGCCAGCAGCATTGGACAGGGGATCAATCAGCCCCAGCATTTT.